This entry concerns a single T cell receptor (beta chain). CDR3 size: 15 residues. V gave up 0 bases and J gave up 3 bases, with 11 bases separating them. In germline, CDR1 is SGHRS, CDR2 YFSETQ. PCR was performed using 60 Vbeta and 13 Jbeta primers. Measured with immunoSEQ multiplex PCR; TCRdb has only the in-frame clones, and not every one. The sample contains 150,000 to 200,000 clones, over 75% of which appear only once. The sample is drawn from a study of cytomegalovirus exposure and HLA in healthy donors. This TCR was recovered from a female donor in good health and CMV-seronegative. The J gene is TRBJ2-3, the V gene TRBV5-1; maybe TRBD2 (5 bases). Material: PBMCs. This chain's CDR3 is CASSLGGRGTDTQYF. DNA of the CDR3: TGCGCCAGCAGCTTGGGTGGGAGAGGAACAGATACGCAGTATTTT.